This T cell receptor beta chain came from a study of blood T cell repertoires in COVID-19. Study at large: Spain, Italy and the United States supplied samples that represented acute and convalescent COVID-19. Sources were T cells, B-cell-depleted T cells, or PBMCs; the material itself was cDNA or gDNA.

The V end was cut by 5 bases, the J end by 0 bases, with 7 bases between. Germline loops: CDR1 SGHNT, CDR2 YENEEA. The CDR3 sequence is 13 residues long. Enrolled through a virtual design, the participants were between 18 and 89 years of age and came from 24 US areas. Per the original data handling: Amplification of reference gene primers was used by the study to estimate nucleated cell counts. Assay: immunoSEQ multiplex PCR; the TCRdb copy retains only in-frame clones and omits some. V and J calls and clone size are copied from that table; D and trimming were computed from the DNA. The sample yields hundreds of thousands of clones, over 75% seen once.

This clonotype originated in an older woman who had recovered from COVID-19. Sequencing input: PBMCs or T cells enriched from blood (not recorded which). The genes are TRBV11-3 and TRBJ1-1; D might be TRBD1 (6 bases). CDR3 DNA sequence: TGTGCCAGCAGCGCAGGGGTGAACACTGAAGCTTTCTTT. It codes for CASSAGVNTEAFF.